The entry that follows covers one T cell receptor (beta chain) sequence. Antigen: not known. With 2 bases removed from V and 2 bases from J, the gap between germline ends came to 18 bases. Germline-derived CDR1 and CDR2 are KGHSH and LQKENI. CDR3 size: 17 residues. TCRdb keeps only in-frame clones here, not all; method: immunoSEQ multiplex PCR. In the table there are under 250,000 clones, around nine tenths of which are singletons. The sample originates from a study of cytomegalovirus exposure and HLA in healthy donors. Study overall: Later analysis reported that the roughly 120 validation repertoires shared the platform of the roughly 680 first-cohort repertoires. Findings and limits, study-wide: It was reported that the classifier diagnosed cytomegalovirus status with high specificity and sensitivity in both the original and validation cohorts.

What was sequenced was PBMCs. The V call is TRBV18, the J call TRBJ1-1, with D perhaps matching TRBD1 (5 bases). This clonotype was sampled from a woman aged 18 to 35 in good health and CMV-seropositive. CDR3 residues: CASSPRTGTAGNTEAFF. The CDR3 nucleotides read TGTGCCAGCTCACCAAGGACCGGGACTGCGGGCAACACTGAAGCTTTCTTT.